A single sample is the source of the 30 T cell receptor beta chains below, sequenced in a study of shared clonotypes between healthy human individuals. This table comes from immunoSEQ multiplex PCR, and its TCRdb copy is limited to in-frame clones, with some not included. The sample shows 330,000 or so clones, roughly 70% of them seen only once. The specimen sequenced was memory CD4+ T cells sorted from blood. Subset given: CD45RA-negative fraction. The receptors were gathered from a man aged 30 to 39 in good health.

The rearrangement links TRBV27 to TRBJ2-5; 11 nucleotides align to TRBD2. Germline lookup yields CDR1 MNHEY and CDR2 SMNVEV (reference sequence). The CDR3 totals 15 residues. V gave up 6 bases and J gave up 4 bases; unmatched junction bases: 7. CDR3 nucleotide sequence: TGTGCCAGCAGATCTAATAGCGGGAGGGGAGAGACCCAGTACTTC. It encodes CASRSNSGRGETQYF.

This clone was found a few times. The chain has TRBV6-5 and TRBJ2-7; the D gene could be TRBD1 or TRBD2 (5 bases each). The V end was cut by 6 bases, the J end by 8 bases, with 17 bases between. Germline V CDR1 and CDR2: MNHEY, SVGAGI. CDR3 length: 13 residues. The CDR3 nucleotides are TGTGCCAGCAGATCACTAGGGGCTCTGCAGCAGTACTTC. Its translation: CASRSLGALQQYF.

This clone was counted ten times or more. The V call is TRBV2, the J call TRBJ2-5, with TRBD2 as a possible D gene (6 bases). V gave up 6 bases and J gave up 4 bases, with 15 bases separating them. In germline, CDR1 is SNHLY, CDR2 FYNNEI. The CDR3 has 14 amino acids. The CDR3 nucleotides read TGTGCCAGCAGGGCCTTTTACGGGAGAGAGACCCAGTACTTC. As protein: CASRAFYGRETQYF. The full variable domain, rest sourced from reference TRBV2 and TRBJ2-5, is EPEVTQTPSHQVTQMGQEVILRCVPISNHLYFYWYRQILGQKVEFLVSFYNNEISEKSEIFDDQFSVERPDGSNFTLKIRSTKLEDSAMYFCASRAFYGRETQYFGPGTRLLVL.

The gene calls are TRBV2 and TRBJ2-1, with no clear D. The germline gives CDR1 SNHLY, CDR2 FYNNEI. This CDR3 has 13 amino acids. V lost 3 bases and J 6 bases, leaving 9 bases between the germline ends. CDR3 in amino acids: CASSDRAGNEQFF. CDR3 nucleotide sequence: TGTGCCAGCAGTGATCGCGCCGGCAATGAGCAGTTCTTC.

This rearrangement joins TRBV20-1 to TRBJ2-7; D may be TRBD2 (5 bases). The CDR3 covers 11 residues. Germline assignment: CDR1 DFQATT and CDR2 SNEGSKA (reference sequence). V was clipped by 4 bases and J by 3 bases, with 7 bases between them. Here the CDR3 reads CSAIDYYEQYF. The DNA for the CDR3 is TGCAGTGCTATAGACTACTACGAGCAGTACTTC.

A word on this clone: Different DNA sequences within this sample yield the same CDR3. The chain uses TRBV18 and TRBJ2-7; 9 positions agree with TRBD1. The CDR3 totals 15 residues. V trimming: 2 bases; J trimming: 6 bases; junction bases outside the gene matches: 8. Looked up from germline, CDR1 is KGHSH and CDR2 is LQKENI. The CDR3 sequence is CASSPGRDRASEQYF. DNA of the CDR3: TGTGCCAGCTCACCAGGAAGGGACAGGGCGTCCGAGCAGTACTTC. The variable domain in full, with the rest retrieved from reference TRBV18 and TRBJ2-7, is NAGVMQNPRHLVRRRGQEARLRCSPMKGHSHVYWYRQLPEEGLKFMVYLQKENIIDESGMPKERFSAEFPKEGPSILRIQQVVRGDSAAYFCASSPGRDRASEQYFGPGTRLTVT.

CDR3 sequence reads: CASRDLGTGSHEQFF. In DNA form, the CDR3 reads TGTGCCAGCAGGGATCTCGGGACAGGGTCGCATGAGCAGTTCTTC. The chain has TRBV2 and TRBJ2-1; 9 nucleotides match TRBD1. Germline assignment: CDR1 SNHLY and CDR2 FYNNEI. J was trimmed by 8 bases and V by 6 bases; bases with no gene match: 11. The CDR3 covers 15 residues. Combining the CDR3 with reference TRBV2 and TRBJ2-1 gives the whole variable domain EPEVTQTPSHQVTQMGQEVILRCVPISNHLYFYWYRQILGQKVEFLVSFYNNEISEKSEIFDDQFSVERPDGSNFTLKIRSTKLEDSAMYFCASRDLGTGSHEQFFGPGTRLTVL.

This chain connects TRBV28 to TRBJ2-3; possible D gene TRBD1, 5 bases. V lost 1 base to trimming and J lost 0 bases, with 11 bases between them. This CDR3 has 16 residues. Germline CDR1 reads MDHEN; CDR2 reads SYDVKM. In DNA, the CDR3 is TGTGCCAGCAGTTTATACCGACAGTCTAGCACAGATACGCAGTATTTT. This translates into CASSLYRQSSTDTQYF.

The CDR3 coding sequence is TGCGCCAGCAGCCCAGCCCCACATAACACAGATACGCAGTATTTT. This gives the protein CASSPAPHNTDTQYF. J is TRBJ2-3 and V is TRBV5-1; no firm D call. CDR1 and CDR2 (germline): SGHRS, YFSETQ. V was shortened by 4 bases and J by 2 bases, with 14 bases between the two germline ends. The CDR3 length is 15 residues. Full variable domain (missing parts from reference TRBV5-1 and TRBJ2-3): KAGVTQTPRYLIKTRGQQVTLSCSPISGHRSVSWYQQTPGQGLQFLFEYFSETQRNKGNFPGRFSGRQFSNSRSEMNVSTLELGDSALYLCASSPAPHNTDTQYFGPGTRLTVL.

The chain links TRBV6-5 to TRBJ1-3; 7 nucleotides match TRBD1. CDR3 length: 15 residues. Germline V gene lookup returns CDR1 MNHEY and CDR2 SVGAGI. Germline trimming cut 4 bases from V and 4 bases from J; bases unmatched to any gene: 7. The CDR3: CASSSRGLKGNTIYF. The CDR3 bases are TGTGCCAGCAGTTCAAGGGGGCTCAAGGGAAACACCATATATTTT.

The chain uses TRBV7-6 and TRBJ2-7, with a tentative D call TRBD1 (6 bases). Per germline, CDR1 SGHVS and CDR2 FNYEAQ. V was cut by 4 bases and J by 3 bases, with 13 bases left in between. The CDR3 contains 14 residues. This chain's CDR3 is CASSSGTHNYEQYF. Written as DNA, the CDR3 is TGTGCCAGCAGCTCCGGGACACATAACTACGAGCAGTACTTC.

The rearrangement uses TRBV7-6 and TRBJ2-5, with D perhaps TRBD2 (6 bases). From germline, CDR1 is SGHVS and CDR2 FNYEAQ. V dropped 5 bases and J dropped 4 bases, with 8 bases sitting between them. The CDR3 length is 12 residues. The CDR3 DNA is TGTGCCAGCAGCCGCGGGGTAGAGACCCAGTACTTC. Its protein product is CASSRGVETQYF. The full variable domain, its missing parts supplied by reference TRBV7-6 and TRBJ2-5, is GAGVSQSPRYKVTKRGQDVALRCDPISGHVSLYWYRQALGQGPEFLTYFNYEAQQDKSGLPNDRFSAERPEGSISTLTIQRTEQRDSAMYRCASSRGVETQYFGPGTRLLVL.

The V call is TRBV28, the J call TRBJ1-3; D might be TRBD1 (5 bases). Between the trimmed V and J ends, which lost 5 bases and 7 bases, there was a span of 18 bases. This CDR3 is built from 15 residues. Germline CDR1 and CDR2: MDHEN and SYDVKM. CDR3 coding DNA: TGTGCCAGCAGTACCCTGAGGGGCTCTGTGAACACCATATATTTT. This encodes CASSTLRGSVNTIYF.

This chain connects TRBV7-3 to TRBJ2-3; D is perhaps TRBD2 (5 bases). The V gene lost 4 bases and the J gene lost 0 bases, with 8 bases spanning the gap. From germline, CDR1 is SGHTA and CDR2 FQGTGA. The CDR3 loop spans 14 amino acids. CDR3 sequence: CASSSSGSTDTQYF. As DNA, the CDR3 is TGTGCCAGCAGCTCCAGCGGAAGCACAGATACGCAGTATTTT.

This rearrangement joins TRBV7-3 to TRBJ1-2; no clear D gene. Germline CDR1 and CDR2: SGHTA and FQGTGA. V was clipped by 4 bases and J by 4 bases, with 10 bases between them. The CDR3 length is 13 residues. In DNA, the CDR3 is TGTGCCAGCAGCTCTGGACTCGGCTATGGCTACACCTTC. As protein: CASSSGLGYGYTF.

J is TRBJ2-7 and V is TRBV2, with a possible D match to TRBD1 (5 bases). This CDR3 is built from 14 residues. Looked up from germline, CDR1 is SNHLY and CDR2 is FYNNEI. The V end was cut by 2 bases, the J end by 7 bases, with 15 bases between. The CDR3 DNA reads TGTGCCAGCAGTGAACAGGGCCCCTCGTGTGAGCAGTACTTC. It specifies CASSEQGPSCEQYF.

The genes are TRBV5-1 and TRBJ2-1; D is undetermined. CDR3 length equals 16 residues. Germline V lookup: CDR1 SGHRS, CDR2 YFSETQ. With 1 base removed from V and 4 bases from J, the gap between germline ends came to 15 bases. This chain's CDR3 is CASSLTYSEKYNEQFF. For the CDR3, the DNA is TGCGCCAGCAGCTTGACCTATTCTGAGAAATACAATGAGCAGTTCTTC.

The chain recombines TRBV11-1 with TRBJ2-7; possible D gene TRBD2, 6 bases. V gave up 1 base and J gave up 4 bases, with 14 bases separating them. The CDR3 consists of 15 residues. Germline lookup yields CDR1 SGHAT and CDR2 FQDESV (reference sequence). The DNA for the CDR3 is TGTGCCAGCAGCTTAGGTCGGGGGTCGGTATACGAGCAGTACTTC. Protein product: CASSLGRGSVYEQYF.

This sequence joins TRBV6-1 and TRBJ2-5, with a tentative D call TRBD2 (7 bases). The CDR3 covers 15 residues. Germline lookup yields CDR1 MNHNS and CDR2 SASEGT. Trimming left V 6 bases short and J 5 bases short, with 19 bases between. CDR3 DNA: TGTGCCAGCAGCTCCGAGGGGGGGCGTTGGGAGACCCAGTACTTC. Translated, it gives CASSSEGGRWETQYF.

This clone was detected once. The chain combines TRBV10-3 with TRBJ2-5; D unresolved. Germline V gene sequence: CDR1 ENHRY, CDR2 SYGVKD. V lost 3 bases and J 1 base, leaving 0 bases between the germline ends. The CDR3 spans 11 residues. CDR3 nucleotide sequence: TGTGCCATCAGTGACCAAGAGACCCAGTACTTC. It encodes CAISDQETQYF.

The chain has TRBV18 and TRBJ2-5; 7 bases align to TRBD1. The V gene's germline CDR1 is KGHSH and CDR2 LQKENI. The CDR3 totals 15 residues. J was trimmed by 7 bases and V by 6 bases; bases with no gene match: 14. Written as DNA, the CDR3 is TGTGCCAGCTCCCCGGGACAGCCCCCCGTGGGGACCCAGTACTTC. Protein sequence: CASSPGQPPVGTQYF.

This clone was recorded many times. The chain employs TRBV14 and TRBJ1-2; D is ambiguous. The CDR3 has 14 amino acids. CDR1 is SGHDN and CDR2 is FVKESK in the germline V gene. Trimming shortened V by 4 bases and J by 4 bases, and 13 bases separated the two germline ends. The CDR3 DNA follows: TGTGCCAGCAGCCCCACAAAACCTCCCTATGGCTACACCTTC. It yields the protein CASSPTKPPYGYTF.

CDR3 in amino acids: CASSPPDSKNIQYF. The DNA for the CDR3 is TGTGCCAGCAGCCCCCCGGACAGCAAAAACATTCAGTACTTC. This chain joins TRBV7-9 and TRBJ2-4, with D perhaps TRBD1 (6 bases). CDR1 is SEHNR and CDR2 is FQNEAQ in the germline V gene (reference sequence). The CDR3 loop spans 14 amino acids. V dropped 5 bases and J dropped 3 bases, with 11 bases sitting between them.

V usage is TRBV30 and J usage is TRBJ2-1; perhaps TRBD1 as D (6 bases). CDR1 is GTSNPN, CDR2 SVGIG, per germline (reference sequence). The CDR3 is made up of 21 amino acids. V shed 3 bases and J shed 0 bases, with 30 bases lying between them. The CDR3 is CAWSYPLLDSETTSSYNEQFF. The CDR3 DNA reads as TGTGCCTGGAGCTATCCCCTCCTGGACAGCGAAACAACAAGCTCCTACAATGAGCAGTTCTTC. Full variable domain (missing parts from reference TRBV30 and TRBJ2-1): SQTIHQWPATLVQPVGSPLSLECTVEGTSNPNLYWYRQAAGRGLQLLFYSVGIGQISSEVPQNLSASRPQDRQFILSSKKLLLSDSGFYLCAWSYPLLDSETTSSYNEQFFGPGTRLTVL.

This clone has a count of ten or more. The CDR3 spells CASSLVLTEAFF. CDR3 nucleotide sequence: TGTGCCAGCAGTCTGGTACTCACTGAAGCTTTCTTT. This rearrangement joins TRBV7-9 to TRBJ1-1; D uncertain. CDR3 length: 12 residues. Germline lookup yields CDR1 SEHNR and CDR2 FQNEAQ (reference sequence). The ends were cut back, 6 bases at V and 4 bases at J, with 9 bases in the middle.

The V call is TRBV29-1, the J call TRBJ2-7; D possibly uses TRBD1 or TRBD2 (5 bases each). The germline gives CDR1 SQVTM, CDR2 ANQGSEA. The CDR3 loop spans 13 amino acids. The chain's CDR3 is CATSGTTSYEQYF. CDR3 bases: TGCGCAACATCGGGGACCACCTCCTACGAGCAGTACTTC.

This chain uses TRBV7-8 with TRBJ1-5, with TRBD1 identical over 7 bases. The junction had 2 bases not matched to a gene; V was cut back by 5 bases and J by 4 bases. Germline V gene lookup returns CDR1 SGHVS and CDR2 FQNEAQ. This CDR3 spans 13 amino acids. CDR3 amino acids: CASSRQGNQPQHF. The DNA for the CDR3 is TGTGCCAGCAGCAGACAGGGTAATCAGCCCCAGCATTTT.

The V call is TRBV4-3, the J call TRBJ2-7; unclear D gene. The CDR3 is made up of 14 amino acids. V dropped 4 bases and J dropped 4 bases, with 14 bases sitting between them. CDR1 is LGHNA, CDR2 YSLEER, per germline. The CDR3 bases are TGCGCCAGCAGCCGAGCCGCGACCAAATACGAGCAGTACTTC. Protein: CASSRAATKYEQYF.

This chain links TRBV29-1 with TRBJ2-1, with a weak D call TRBD2 (7 bases). Germline CDR1 is SQVTM and CDR2 is ANQGSEA. This CDR3 spans 15 amino acids. V dropped 3 bases and J dropped 6 bases, with 18 bases sitting between them. This CDR3 is CSVDEASGGGNEQFF. The CDR3 nucleotides are TGCAGCGTTGACGAGGCTAGCGGAGGGGGCAATGAGCAGTTCTTC.

This chain connects TRBV19 to TRBJ2-3, with 7 bases identical to TRBD2. Germline V CDR1 and CDR2: LNHDA, SQIVND (reference sequence). There are 16 residues in the CDR3. V trimming: 7 bases; J trimming: 2 bases; junction bases outside the gene matches: 12. The CDR3 is CASKRDGGLFTDTQYF. The CDR3 DNA is TGTGCCAGTAAGAGGGACGGGGGGTTATTCACAGATACGCAGTATTTT.